A single T cell receptor beta chain is shown here with its context. The antigen is not known. An end of the junction does not agree with germline; a read error may underlie this. Scientists recovered RNA and DNA together from around 20-30 mg of unsorted bulk tissue. Primary liver carcinoma, confirmed by histopathology, was surgically resected. The sample comes from a study of tumor-infiltrating lymphocytes in primary liver carcinoma. Study-level points and caveats: Merely about 8-24% of top clones occurred in all five tumor regions.

The V gene's germline CDR1 is SGHAT and CDR2 FQNNGV. The CDR3 is 18 residues long. Starting from about 0.5 ug of total RNA, TCR beta cDNA was produced with a primer in the constant region. Amplification in three nested multiplex PCR rounds with slightly modified ARM-PCR gave rise to TCR beta libraries. Primers for the first two PCR rounds were TRBV1-TRBV30 forward primers and a C-beta reverse primer (approximately 10 cycles per round). One entry per CDR3 protein results from TCRdb running MiXCR on the multiplex PCR reads. The table has 40,000 to 55,000 distinct CDR3 sequences, about two thirds seen once.

This rearrangement joins TRBV11-2 to TRBJ2-2; the D is unclear. Input material: liver tumor tissue from sampling region 5. Subset given: tumor region T5, tumor centre. The receptor comes from a man aged 40-49 years with primary liver carcinoma and hepatitis B virus infection. The CDR3 bases are TGTGCCGGCAGCTTAGACCTCGGCCCGGTCCGGGTCACCGGGGAGCTGTTTTTT. It specifies CAGSLDLGPVRVTGELFF.